This record looks at one T cell receptor (beta chain) sequence and its context. Its specificity is not known. Separate from the roughly 670-subject first cohort, the roughly 120-subject validation cohort was the one that the donors belonged to. Profiled with immunoSEQ multiplex PCR; TCRdb holds only in-frame clones, not every one. Here the sample spans 55,000 to 75,000 clones, 95% being singletons. This sample stems from a study of cytomegalovirus exposure and HLA in healthy donors. The study's findings and limits: The listing of some 170 TCR beta chains classed them as cytomegalovirus-associated. Cytomegalovirus status was reportedly diagnosed by the classifier with high sensitivity and specificity.

Germline CDR1 reads SGDLS; CDR2 reads YYNGEE. The CDR3 is made up of 15 amino acids. The V segment lost 3 bases and the J segment 5 bases; nucleotides outside the gene matches: 4. The chain employs TRBV9 and TRBJ2-7; 14 bases map to TRBD2. The material sequenced was PBMCs. This TCR was sampled from a woman younger than 30 in good health and CMV-seropositive. CDR3 nucleotide sequence: TGTGCCAGCAGCGGGACGGGACTAGCGGGGGACGAGCAGTACTTC. Translated, it gives CASSGTGLAGDEQYF.